This is a list of T cell receptor beta chains from one sample in a study of T cell responses to AZD1222 COVID-19 vaccine. Some clones are missing from TCRdb's copy, which holds only in-frame ones; the method was immunoSEQ multiplex PCR. The profile shows 120,000 to 150,000 clones, under 95% of them singletons. The sequencing here drew on peripheral blood, taken on day 0 of MenACWY control vaccination. The receptors originated from an adult in good health. The conserved cysteine and the conserved F or W are not part of the CDR3 here. Size tells how often a clone was seen (once, few, many) or the class of an expanded clone, and some rows leave it out.

V,size,CDR3
TRBV10-1,-,ASSDRTGVNTEAF
TRBV6-6,-,ASSSAVGGNQPQH
TRBV7-9,-,ASSADSNTEAF
TRBV7-9,-,ASSSGQGGGELF
TRBV11-2,few,ASSFRVADGYT
TRBV6-5,-,ASSIGGPNTEAF
TRBV5-1,-,ASRVTGGGGYT
TRBV30,-,AWSVRRGANTGELF
TRBV3-1/TRBV3-2,-,ARRNSSGARDQPQH
TRBV9,-,ASSVVDGNTEAF
TRBV5-8,-,ASSLRSGGIRYSNQPQH
TRBV6-1,-,ASSEEAGGTYEQY
TRBV5-1,-,ASSLGSQVGYT
TRBV5-4,-,ASSLGGFGEKLF
TRBV28,-,ASSLSASKGGNQPQH